A single TCR beta chain is shown here with its context. The data were taken from a study of shared T cell receptors in the human thymus. Looked up from germline, CDR1 is LNHDA and CDR2 is SQIVND (reference sequence). CDR3 length: 14 residues. Trimming took off 5 bases at V and 0 bases at J, with 11 bases between the two ends. Using immunoSEQ multiplex PCR, the repertoire was profiled, and TCRdb retains in-frame clones only, with some absent. The sample includes 630,000 or so clones, 80% to 90% seen only once; the top ten take roughly 0.0089%. These data were also reused for a study on human thymus T cells. From that study: Blood and thymic repertoires both appeared biased in V and J gene usage. There were highly overlapping thymic repertoires among unrelated individuals, as related research reported.

Sequencing was done on a sample of thymocytes. The sequence came from a boy under two years old with a congenital heart defect. The gene calls are TRBV19 and TRBJ2-7, with D possibly TRBD2 on 6 matching bases. CDR3 sequence: CASSGGIGSYEQYF. The CDR3 DNA reads as TGTGCCAGTAGTGGCGGGATAGGCTCCTACGAGCAGTACTTC. Looking up the rest from reference TRBV19 and TRBJ2-7 gives the full variable domain: DGGITQSPKYLFRKEGQNVTLSCEQNLNHDAMYWYRQDPGQGLRLIYYSQIVNDFQKGDIAEGYSVSREKKESFPLTVTSAQKNPTAFYLCASSGGIGSYEQYFGPGTRLTVT.